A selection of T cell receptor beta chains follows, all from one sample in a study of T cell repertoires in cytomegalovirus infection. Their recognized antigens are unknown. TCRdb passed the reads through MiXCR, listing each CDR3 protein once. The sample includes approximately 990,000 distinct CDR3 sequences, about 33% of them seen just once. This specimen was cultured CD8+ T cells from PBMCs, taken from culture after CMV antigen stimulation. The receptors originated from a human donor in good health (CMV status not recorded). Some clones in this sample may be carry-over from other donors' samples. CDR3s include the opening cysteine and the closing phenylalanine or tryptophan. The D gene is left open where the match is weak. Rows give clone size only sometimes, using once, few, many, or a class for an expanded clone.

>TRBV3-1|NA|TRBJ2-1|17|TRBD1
TGTGCCAGCAGCCAAGCCCGGACAGGGGGCGCCTACAATGAGCAGTTCTTC
CASSQARTGGAYNEQFF
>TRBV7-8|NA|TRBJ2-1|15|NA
TGTGCCAGCAGCCTCCGGGGGCAGACTTACAATGAGCAGTTCTTC
CASSLRGQTYNEQFF
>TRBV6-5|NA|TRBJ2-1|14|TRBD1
TGTGCCAGCAGTTATACAGGGGCGTACAATGAGCAGTTCTTC
CASSYTGAYNEQFF
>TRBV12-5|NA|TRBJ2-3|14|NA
TGTGCTAGTGGTTTAATGGTAGCAGAGTATACGCAGTATTTT
CASGLMVAEYTQYF
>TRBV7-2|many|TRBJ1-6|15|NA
TGTGCCAGCAGCCCGGGGACGCCGCTCAATTCACCCCTCCACTTT
CASSPGTPLNSPLHF
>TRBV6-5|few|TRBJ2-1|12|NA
TGTGCCAGCACCGTAGATGGGAATGAGCAGTTCTTC
CASTVDGNEQFF
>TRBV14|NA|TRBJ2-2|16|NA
TGTGCCAGCAGCCCGGAGTGGACCGCGAACACCGGGGAGCTGTTTTTT
CASSPEWTANTGELFF
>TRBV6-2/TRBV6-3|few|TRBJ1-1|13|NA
TGTGCCAGCAGTACCACAGAGACTGAGACGGCTTTCTTT
CASSTTETETAFF
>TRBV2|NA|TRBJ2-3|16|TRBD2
TGTGCCAGCATCCTGGCTAGCGGGGGGGCCACAGATACGCAGTATTTT
CASILASGGATDTQYF
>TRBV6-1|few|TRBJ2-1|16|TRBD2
TGTGCCAGCAGTGACGTAGCGGGGGGGCGTCGGAATGAGCAGTTCTTC
CASSDVAGGRRNEQFF
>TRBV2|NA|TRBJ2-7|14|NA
TGTGCCAGCAGTGTAGGGCGGCAGGGGTACGAGCAGTACTTC
CASSVGRQGYEQYF
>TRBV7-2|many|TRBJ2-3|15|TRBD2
TGTGCCAGCAGCGCTAGCGGGGGGGCCGCAGATACGCAGTATTTT
CASSASGGAADTQYF
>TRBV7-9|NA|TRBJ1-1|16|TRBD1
TGTGCCAGCAGCTTAAGTACAGGGGGCTTGAACACTGAAGCTTTCTTT
CASSLSTGGLNTEAFF
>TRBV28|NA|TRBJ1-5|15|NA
TGTGCCAACACCCAGTTCAGGAGAGGCGATCAGCCCCAGCATTTT
CANTQFRRGDQPQHF
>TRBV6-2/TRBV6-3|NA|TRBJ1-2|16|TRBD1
TGTGCCAGCAGGCCGTCCCGGGACAGGGTTTGGTATGGCTACACCTTC
CASRPSRDRVWYGYTF
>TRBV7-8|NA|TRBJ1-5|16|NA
TGTGCCAGCAGCCAGATACCGGGGGCAAGCAATCAGCCCCAGCATTTT
CASSQIPGASNQPQHF
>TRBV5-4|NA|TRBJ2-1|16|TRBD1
TGTGCCAGCAGCTTCGAAGCCGGGACAGGAGACAATGAGCAGTTCTTC
CASSFEAGTGDNEQFF
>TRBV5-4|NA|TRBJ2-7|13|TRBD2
TGTGCCATCTCGGGGGGTTCCTCCTACGAGCAGTACTTC
CAISGGSSYEQYF
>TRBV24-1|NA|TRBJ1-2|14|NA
TGTGCCACCAGTGATCGCGACCCGAACTATGGCTACACCTTC
CATSDRDPNYGYTF
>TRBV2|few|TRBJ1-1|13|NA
TGTGCCAGCACCCCCCAGGGATGGACTGAAGCTTTCTTT
CASTPQGWTEAFF
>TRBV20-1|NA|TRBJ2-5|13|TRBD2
TGCAGTGCTAGATCCGGGACTACCTCCTACCAGTACTTC
CSARSGTTSYQYF
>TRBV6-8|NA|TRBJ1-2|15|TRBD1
TGTGCCAGCAGAGCGCCGGGACAGGGGGCTGCTGGCTACACCTTC
CASRAPGQGAAGYTF
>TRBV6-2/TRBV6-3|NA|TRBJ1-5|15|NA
TGTGCCAGCACCCCCACGGCGGGGCACAATCAGCCCCAGCATTTT
CASTPTAGHNQPQHF
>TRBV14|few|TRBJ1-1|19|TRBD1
TGTGCCAGCAGCCAAGGGATTGGCAGGGGGCCCGATTGGAACACTGAAGCTTTCTTT
CASSQGIGRGPDWNTEAFF
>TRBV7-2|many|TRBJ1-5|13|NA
TGTGCCAGCAGCTTTCCGGGTTCTTGGCCCCAGCATTTT
CASSFPGSWPQHF
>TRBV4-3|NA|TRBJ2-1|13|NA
TGCGCCAGCAGCCAAGGCCGGTTGGATGAGCAGTTCTTC
CASSQGRLDEQFF
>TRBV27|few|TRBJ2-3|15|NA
TGTGCCAGCAGTTCGTTTTTAGCGTCGGCGGATACGCAGTATTTT
CASSSFLASADTQYF
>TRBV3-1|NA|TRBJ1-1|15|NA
TGTGCCAGCAGCCAACTACAGGGTCGGGACACTGAAGCTTTCTTT
CASSQLQGRDTEAFF
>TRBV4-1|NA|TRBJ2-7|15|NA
TGCGCCAGCAGCCAAGAGGAAGGACAGAGCTACGAGCAGTACTTC
CASSQEEGQSYEQYF
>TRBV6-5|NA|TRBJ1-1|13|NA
TGTGCCAGCAGTTACTCAATGTTAGATGAAGCTTTCTTT
CASSYSMLDEAFF
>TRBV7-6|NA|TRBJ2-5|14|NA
TGTGCCAGCAGCTTAGTTGGGAAAGAAGAGACCCAGTACTTC
CASSLVGKEETQYF
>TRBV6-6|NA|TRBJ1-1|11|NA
TGTGCCAGCAGAGACCGGTATGAAGCTTTCTTT
CASRDRYEAFF
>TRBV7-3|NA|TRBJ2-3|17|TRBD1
TGTGCCAGCAGCTTAATGACAGGGGGTGTGAGGGCAGATACGCAGTATTTT
CASSLMTGGVRADTQYF
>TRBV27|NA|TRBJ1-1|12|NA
TGTGCCAGCAGTTTACCGGGAAATCAAGCTTTCTTT
CASSLPGNQAFF
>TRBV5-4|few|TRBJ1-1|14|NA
TGTGCCAGCAGCTTGCGAGGGGTTGACACTGAAGCTTTCTTT
CASSLRGVDTEAFF
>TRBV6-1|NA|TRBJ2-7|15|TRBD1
TGTGCCAGCAGCCATTTGACGGACAGGGGGTACGAGCAGTACTTC
CASSHLTDRGYEQYF
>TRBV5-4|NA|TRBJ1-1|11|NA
TGTGCCAGCAGCTTCAGGGGACAAGCTTTCTTT
CASSFRGQAFF
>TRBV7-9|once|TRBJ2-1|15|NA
TGTGCCAGCAGCTTAGAAACAGCCGTTGAATTCGGGCAGTTCTTC
CASSLETAVEFGQFF
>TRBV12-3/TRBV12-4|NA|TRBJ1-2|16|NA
TGTGCCAGCAGTTCCGGCGGGGGGCTCAGGTCCTATGGCTACACCTTC
CASSSGGGLRSYGYTF
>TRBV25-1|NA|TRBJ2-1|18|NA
TGTGCCAGCAGTGAATACTTCCAAGGGGGAGATGGTTACAATGAGCAGTTCTTC
CASSEYFQGGDGYNEQFF
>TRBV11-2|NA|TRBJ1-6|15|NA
TGTGCCAGCAGCCCTAGTAGGACTGGCAAAAGATCCCTCCACTTT
CASSPSRTGKRSLHF
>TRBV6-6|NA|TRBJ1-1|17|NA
TGTGCCAGCAGTTACAGACCTTCCGGGACGTATAACACTGAAGCTTTCTTT
CASSYRPSGTYNTEAFF
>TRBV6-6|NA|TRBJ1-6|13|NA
TGTGCCAGCAGTTACTCTTTGAGTTCACCCCTCCACTTT
CASSYSLSSPLHF
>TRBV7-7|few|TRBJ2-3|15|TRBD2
TGTGCTAGCAGCCGGACTAGCGGGAACACAGATACGCAGTATTTT
CASSRTSGNTDTQYF
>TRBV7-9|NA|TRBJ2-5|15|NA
TGTGCCAGCAGCTTAGCGGGCGGCACGGAAGAGACCCAGTACTTC
CASSLAGGTEETQYF
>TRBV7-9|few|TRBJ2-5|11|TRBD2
TGTGCCAGCAGCACCGAGCGGGGGGAGTACTTC
CASSTERGEYF
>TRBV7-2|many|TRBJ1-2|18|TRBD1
TGTGCCAGCAGCGGGACAGGGGGGCTACTCTACCCTAACTATGGCTACACCTTC
CASSGTGGLLYPNYGYTF
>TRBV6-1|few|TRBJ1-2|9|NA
TGTGCCACCGAGTATGGCTACACCTTC
CATEYGYTF
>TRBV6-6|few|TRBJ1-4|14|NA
TGTGCCAGCGCCCTAGGCGGGCAACGGGAAAAACTGTTTTTT
CASALGGQREKLFF
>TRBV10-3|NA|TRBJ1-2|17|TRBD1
TGTGCCATCACCGCCCTTCCGGGACAGGGTTTAAACTATGGCTACACCTTC
CAITALPGQGLNYGYTF
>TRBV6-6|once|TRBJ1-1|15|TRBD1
TGTGCCAGCGGATTTACCGGGACAGGGAGGACTGAAGCTTTCTTT
CASGFTGTGRTEAFF
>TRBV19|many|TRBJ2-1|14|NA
TGTGCCAGTAGTATTGGGAAGGGAGACGGTGAGCAGTTCTTC
CASSIGKGDGEQFF
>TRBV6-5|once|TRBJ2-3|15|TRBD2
TGTGCCAGCAGCCCAAGAGCGGGAGACGCAGATACGCAGTATTTT
CASSPRAGDADTQYF
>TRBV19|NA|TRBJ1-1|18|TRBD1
TGTGCCAGTAGTATCCACCCCAAATTGACAGGGGGTAACACTGAAGCTTTCTTT
CASSIHPKLTGGNTEAFF
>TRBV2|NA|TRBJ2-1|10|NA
TGTGCCAGCAGTGGACGGGGAGAGTTCTTC
CASSGRGEFF
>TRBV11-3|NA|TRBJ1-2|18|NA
TGTGCCAGCAGCTTACAGGCAGGGGAGACTTTACGTGAAGATGGCTACACCTTC
CASSLQAGETLREDGYTF
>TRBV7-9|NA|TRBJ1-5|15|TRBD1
TGTGCCAGCAGCCCAAAGGGACAGCAGAACCAGCCCCAGCATTTT
CASSPKGQQNQPQHF
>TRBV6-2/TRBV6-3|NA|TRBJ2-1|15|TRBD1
TGTGCCAGCAGTTTAAAGGGACAGGGAATCAATGAGCAGTTCTTC
CASSLKGQGINEQFF
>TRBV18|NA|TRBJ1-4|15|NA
TGTGCCAGCTCAAAAGACAGGCAGCTAAATGAAAAACTGTTTTTT
CASSKDRQLNEKLFF
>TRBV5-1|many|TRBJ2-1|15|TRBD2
TGCGCCAGCAGCTTGGCGGGGGGTAAGAGGGATGAGCAGTTCTTC
CASSLAGGKRDEQFF